The clone carrying this TCR beta chain was detected only a few times. The treatment is: randomized to nivolumab then ipilimumab (arm A) or the reverse (arm B). These data originate in a study of sequential checkpoint blockade in melanoma. The CDR3 sequence is 14 residues long. Germline CDR1 is LNHDA and CDR2 is SQIVND (reference sequence). The V gene lost 6 bases and the J gene lost 3 bases, with 14 bases spanning the gap. Assay used: immunoSEQ multiplex PCR; TCRdb lists only in-frame clones, some missing. The repertoire includes 30,000 to 40,000 clones, approximately 85% of them detected once, and around 5.8% sits in the top ten.

The J gene is TRBJ1-1, the V gene TRBV19; D is perhaps TRBD1 (5 bases). The material was CD8+ T cells sorted from blood (inferred from file names), obtained from a patient given nivolumab and ipilimumab in sequence. The source is a human donor with melanoma. For the CDR3, the DNA is TGTGCCAGTAGATGGGGCGGTCTAGACACTGAAGCTTTCTTT. This codes for CASRWGGLDTEAFF.